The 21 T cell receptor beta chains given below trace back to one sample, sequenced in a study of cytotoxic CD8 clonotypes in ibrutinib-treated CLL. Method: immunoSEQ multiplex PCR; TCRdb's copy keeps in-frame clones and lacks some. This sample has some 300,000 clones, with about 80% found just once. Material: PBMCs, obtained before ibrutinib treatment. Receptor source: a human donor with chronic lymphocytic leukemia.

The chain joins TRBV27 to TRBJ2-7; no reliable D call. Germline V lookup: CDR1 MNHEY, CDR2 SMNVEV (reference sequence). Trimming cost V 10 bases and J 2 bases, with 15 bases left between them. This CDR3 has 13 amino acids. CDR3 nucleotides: TGTGCCACCCAGCGATCTGATACCTACGAGCAGTACTTC. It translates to CATQRSDTYEQYF.

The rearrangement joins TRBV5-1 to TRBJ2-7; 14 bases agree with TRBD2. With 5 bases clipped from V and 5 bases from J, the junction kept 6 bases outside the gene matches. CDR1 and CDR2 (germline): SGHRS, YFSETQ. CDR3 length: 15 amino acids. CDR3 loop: CASSPRLAGGNEQYF. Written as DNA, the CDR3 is TGCGCCAGCAGTCCCCGACTAGCGGGGGGGAACGAGCAGTACTTC. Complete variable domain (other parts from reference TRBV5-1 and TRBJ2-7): KAGVTQTPRYLIKTRGQQVTLSCSPISGHRSVSWYQQTPGQGLQFLFEYFSETQRNKGNFPGRFSGRQFSNSRSEMNVSTLELGDSALYLCASSPRLAGGNEQYFGPGTRLTVT.

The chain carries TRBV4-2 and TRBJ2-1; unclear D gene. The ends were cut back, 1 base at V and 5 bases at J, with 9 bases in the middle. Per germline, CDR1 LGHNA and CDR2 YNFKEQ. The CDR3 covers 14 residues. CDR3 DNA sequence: TGTGCCAGCAGCCAAGTGAGGCCTGACAATGAGCAGTTCTTC. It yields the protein CASSQVRPDNEQFF.

CDR3 DNA sequence: TGTGCCAGCAGCTTTGGGGGACTAGCTCTGGATACGCAGTATTTT. Translated: CASSFGGLALDTQYF. J is TRBJ2-3 and V is TRBV12-1; the table's D call TRBD2 went unverified against the DNA. TRBV12-1 is a known pseudogene. The CDR3 is made up of 15 amino acids.

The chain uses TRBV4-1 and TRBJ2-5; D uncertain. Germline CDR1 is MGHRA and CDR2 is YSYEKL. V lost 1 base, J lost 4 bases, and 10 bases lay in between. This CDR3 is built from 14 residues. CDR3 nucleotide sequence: TGCGCCAGCAGCCAAGGGCACCCGGGAGAGACCCAGTACTTC. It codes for CASSQGHPGETQYF.

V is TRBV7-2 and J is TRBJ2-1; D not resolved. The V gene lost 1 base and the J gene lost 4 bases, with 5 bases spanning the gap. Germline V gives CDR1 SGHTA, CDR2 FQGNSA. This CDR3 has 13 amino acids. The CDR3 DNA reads TGTGCCAGCAGCTTAGACGTTTACAATGAGCAGTTCTTC. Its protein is CASSLDVYNEQFF.

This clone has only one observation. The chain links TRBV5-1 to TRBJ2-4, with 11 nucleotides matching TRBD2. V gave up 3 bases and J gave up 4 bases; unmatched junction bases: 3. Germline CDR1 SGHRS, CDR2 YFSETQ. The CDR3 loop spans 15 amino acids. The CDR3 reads CASSSGTSGKNIQYF. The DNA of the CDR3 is TGCGCCAGCAGCTCTGGGACTAGCGGAAAAAACATTCAGTACTTC.

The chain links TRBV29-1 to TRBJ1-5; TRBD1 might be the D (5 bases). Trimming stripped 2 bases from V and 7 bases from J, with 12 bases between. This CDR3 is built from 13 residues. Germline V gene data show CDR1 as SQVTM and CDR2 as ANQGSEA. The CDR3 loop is CSVEYQGGQPQHF. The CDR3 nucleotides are TGCAGCGTTGAATATCAGGGTGGACAGCCCCAGCATTTT.

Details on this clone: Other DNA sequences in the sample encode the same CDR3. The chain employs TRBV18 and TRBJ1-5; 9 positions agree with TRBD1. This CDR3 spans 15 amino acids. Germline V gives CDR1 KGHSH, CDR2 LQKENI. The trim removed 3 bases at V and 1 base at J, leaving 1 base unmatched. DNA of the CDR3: TGTGCCAGCTCACCTGGACAGGGGAGCAATCAGCCCCAGCATTTT. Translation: CASSPGQGSNQPQHF.

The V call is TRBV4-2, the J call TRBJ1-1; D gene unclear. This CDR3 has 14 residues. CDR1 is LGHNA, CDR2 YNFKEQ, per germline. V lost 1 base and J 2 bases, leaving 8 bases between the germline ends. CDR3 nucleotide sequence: TGTGCCAGCAGCCAAGTGGGCAGAAACACTGAAGCTTTCTTT. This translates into CASSQVGRNTEAFF.

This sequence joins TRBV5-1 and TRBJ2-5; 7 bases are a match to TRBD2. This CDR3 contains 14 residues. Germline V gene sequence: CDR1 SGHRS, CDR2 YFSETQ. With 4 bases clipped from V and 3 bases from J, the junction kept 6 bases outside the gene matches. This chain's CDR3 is CASSGGRWEETQYF. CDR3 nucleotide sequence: TGCGCCAGCAGCGGCGGGAGATGGGAAGAGACCCAGTACTTC.

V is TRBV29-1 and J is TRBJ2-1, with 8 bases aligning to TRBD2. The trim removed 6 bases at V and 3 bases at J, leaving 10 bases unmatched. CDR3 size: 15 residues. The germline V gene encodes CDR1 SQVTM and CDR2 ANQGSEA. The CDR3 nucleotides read TGCAGCGTCCCACTAGCGGAGCAACACTACAATGAGCAGTTCTTC. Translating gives CSVPLAEQHYNEQFF.

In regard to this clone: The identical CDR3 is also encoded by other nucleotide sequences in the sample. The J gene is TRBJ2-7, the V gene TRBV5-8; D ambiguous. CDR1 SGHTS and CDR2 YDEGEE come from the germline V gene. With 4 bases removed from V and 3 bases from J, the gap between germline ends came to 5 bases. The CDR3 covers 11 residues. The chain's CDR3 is CASSQYYEQYF. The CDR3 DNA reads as TGTGCCAGCAGCCAATACTACGAGCAGTACTTC.

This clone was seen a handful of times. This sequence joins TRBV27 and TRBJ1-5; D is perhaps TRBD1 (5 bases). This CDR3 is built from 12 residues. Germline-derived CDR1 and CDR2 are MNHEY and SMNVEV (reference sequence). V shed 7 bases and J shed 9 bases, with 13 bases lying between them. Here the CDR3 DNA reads TGTGCCAGCACCACCGCGGGGCGGCCCCAGCATTTT. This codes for CASTTAGRPQHF.

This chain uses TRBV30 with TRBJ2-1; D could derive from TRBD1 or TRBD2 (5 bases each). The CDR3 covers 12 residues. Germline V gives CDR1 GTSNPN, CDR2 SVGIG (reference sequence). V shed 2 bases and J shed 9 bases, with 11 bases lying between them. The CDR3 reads CAWSPGTGEQFF. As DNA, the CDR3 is TGTGCCTGGAGTCCCGGGACCGGTGAGCAGTTCTTC.

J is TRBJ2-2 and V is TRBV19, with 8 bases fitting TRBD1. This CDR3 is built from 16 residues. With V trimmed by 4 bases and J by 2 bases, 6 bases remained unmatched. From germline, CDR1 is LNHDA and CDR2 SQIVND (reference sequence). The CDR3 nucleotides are TGTGCCAGTAGTACCACCGGACAGGGCAACACCGGGGAGCTGTTTTTT. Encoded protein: CASSTTGQGNTGELFF.

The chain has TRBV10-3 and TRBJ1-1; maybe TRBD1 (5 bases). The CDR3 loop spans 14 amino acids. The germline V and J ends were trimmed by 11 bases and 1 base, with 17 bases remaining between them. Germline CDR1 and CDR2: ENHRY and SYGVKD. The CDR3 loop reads CAAAGTDRNTEAFF. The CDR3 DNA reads TGTGCCGCCGCAGGGACCGACAGGAACACTGAAGCTTTCTTT.

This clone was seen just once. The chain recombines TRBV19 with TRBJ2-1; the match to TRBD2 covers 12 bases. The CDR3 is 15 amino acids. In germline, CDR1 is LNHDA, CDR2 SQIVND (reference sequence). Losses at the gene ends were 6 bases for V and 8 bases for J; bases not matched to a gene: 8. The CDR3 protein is CASRTSGRLLDEQFF. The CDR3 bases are TGTGCCAGTAGAACTAGCGGGAGGCTTTTAGATGAGCAGTTCTTC.

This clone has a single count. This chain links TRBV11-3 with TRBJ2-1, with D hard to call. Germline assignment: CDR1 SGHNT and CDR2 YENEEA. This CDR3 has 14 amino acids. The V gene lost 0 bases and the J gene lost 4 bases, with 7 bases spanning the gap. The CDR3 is CASSLDPQYNEQFF. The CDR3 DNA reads TGTGCCAGCAGCTTAGATCCCCAGTACAATGAGCAGTTCTTC.

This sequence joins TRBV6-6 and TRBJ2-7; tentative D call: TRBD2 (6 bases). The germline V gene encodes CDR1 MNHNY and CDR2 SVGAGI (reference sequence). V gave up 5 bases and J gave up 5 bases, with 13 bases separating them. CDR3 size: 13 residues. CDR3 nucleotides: TGTGCCAGCAGTCCCAGGAGGGTCGACGAGCAGTACTTC. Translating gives CASSPRRVDEQYF.

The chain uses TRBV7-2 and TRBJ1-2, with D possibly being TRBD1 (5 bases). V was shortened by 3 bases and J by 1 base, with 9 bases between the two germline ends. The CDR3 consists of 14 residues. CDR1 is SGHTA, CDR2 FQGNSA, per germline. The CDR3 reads CASSFRQFNYGYTF. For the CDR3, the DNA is TGTGCCAGCAGCTTCCGACAGTTTAACTATGGCTACACCTTC.